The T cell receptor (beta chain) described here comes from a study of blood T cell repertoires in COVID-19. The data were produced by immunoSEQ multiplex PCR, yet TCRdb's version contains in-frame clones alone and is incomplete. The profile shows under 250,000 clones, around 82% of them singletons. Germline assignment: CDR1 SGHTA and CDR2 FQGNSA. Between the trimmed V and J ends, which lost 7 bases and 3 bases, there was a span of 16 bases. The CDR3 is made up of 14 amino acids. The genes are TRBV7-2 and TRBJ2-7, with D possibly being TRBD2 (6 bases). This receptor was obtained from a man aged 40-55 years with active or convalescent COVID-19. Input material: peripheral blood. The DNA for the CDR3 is TGTGCCAGCACCCTTAGCGGATACAACTACGAGCAGTACTTC. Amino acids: CASTLSGYNYEQYF.